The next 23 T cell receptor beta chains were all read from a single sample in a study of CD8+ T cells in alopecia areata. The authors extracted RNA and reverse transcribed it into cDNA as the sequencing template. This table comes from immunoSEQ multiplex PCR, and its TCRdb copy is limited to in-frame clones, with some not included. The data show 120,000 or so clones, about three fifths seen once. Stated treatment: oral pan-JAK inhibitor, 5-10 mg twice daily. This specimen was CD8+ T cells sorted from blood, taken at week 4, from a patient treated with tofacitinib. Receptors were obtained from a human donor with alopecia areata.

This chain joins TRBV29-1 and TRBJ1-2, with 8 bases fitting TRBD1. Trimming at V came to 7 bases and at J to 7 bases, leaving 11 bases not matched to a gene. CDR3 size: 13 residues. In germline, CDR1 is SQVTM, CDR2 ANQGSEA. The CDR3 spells CSAPGQGAGGYTF. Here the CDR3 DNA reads TGCAGCGCCCCCGGGCAGGGGGCGGGTGGCTACACCTTC.

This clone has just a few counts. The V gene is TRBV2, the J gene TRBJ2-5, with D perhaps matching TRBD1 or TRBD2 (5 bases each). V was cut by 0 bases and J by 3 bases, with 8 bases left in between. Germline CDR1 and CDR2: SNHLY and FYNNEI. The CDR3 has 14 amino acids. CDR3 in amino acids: CASSEAGTEETQYF. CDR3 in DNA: TGTGCCAGCAGTGAAGCGGGGACCGAAGAGACCCAGTACTTC.

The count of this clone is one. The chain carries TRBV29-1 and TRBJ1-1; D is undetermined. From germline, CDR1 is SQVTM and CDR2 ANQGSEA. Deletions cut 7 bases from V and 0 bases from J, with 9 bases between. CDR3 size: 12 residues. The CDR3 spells CSGRTMNTEAFF. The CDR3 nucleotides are TGCAGCGGTCGCACGATGAACACTGAAGCTTTCTTT.

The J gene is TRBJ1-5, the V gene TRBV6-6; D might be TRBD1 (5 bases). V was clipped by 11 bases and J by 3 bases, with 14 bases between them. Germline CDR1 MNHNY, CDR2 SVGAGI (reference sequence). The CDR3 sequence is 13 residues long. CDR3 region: CAGGHALNQPQHF. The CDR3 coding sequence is TGTGCCGGAGGACACGCTCTCAATCAGCCCCAGCATTTT.

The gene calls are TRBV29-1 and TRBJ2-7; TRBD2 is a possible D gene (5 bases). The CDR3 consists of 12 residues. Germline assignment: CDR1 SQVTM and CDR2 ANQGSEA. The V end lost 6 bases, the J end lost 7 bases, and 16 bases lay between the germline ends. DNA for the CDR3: TGCAGCGTCCTCCTATCTAGAGGGGAGCAGTACTTC. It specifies CSVLLSRGEQYF.

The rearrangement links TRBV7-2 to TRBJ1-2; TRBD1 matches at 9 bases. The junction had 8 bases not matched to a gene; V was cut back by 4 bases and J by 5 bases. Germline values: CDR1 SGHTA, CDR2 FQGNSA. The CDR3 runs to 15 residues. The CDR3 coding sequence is TGTGCCAGCAGCTCCTGGACAGGGGCTGGGTATGGCTACACCTTC. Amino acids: CASSSWTGAGYGYTF.

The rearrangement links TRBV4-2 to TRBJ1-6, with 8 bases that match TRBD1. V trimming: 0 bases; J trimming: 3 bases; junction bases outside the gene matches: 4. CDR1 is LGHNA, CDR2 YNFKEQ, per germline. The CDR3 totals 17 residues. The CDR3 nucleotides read TGTGCCAGCAGCCAAGACTGGACAGGGAACTATAATTCACCCCTCCACTTT. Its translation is CASSQDWTGNYNSPLHF.

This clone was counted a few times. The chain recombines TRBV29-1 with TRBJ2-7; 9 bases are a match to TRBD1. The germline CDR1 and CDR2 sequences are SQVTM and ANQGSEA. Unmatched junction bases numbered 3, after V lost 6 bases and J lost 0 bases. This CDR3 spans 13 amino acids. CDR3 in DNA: TGCAGCGTGAGGGACAGGGCCTCCTACGAGCAGTACTTC. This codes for CSVRDRASYEQYF.

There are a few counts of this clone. CDR3 DNA sequence: TGCAGCGGGATGGTGGCCGGGGAGCTGTTTTTT. This translates into CSGMVAGELFF. V is TRBV29-1 and J is TRBJ2-2; D not resolved. Germline CDR1 is SQVTM and CDR2 is ANQGSEA. Trimming cost V 7 bases and J 6 bases, with 9 bases left between them. The CDR3 has 11 amino acids.

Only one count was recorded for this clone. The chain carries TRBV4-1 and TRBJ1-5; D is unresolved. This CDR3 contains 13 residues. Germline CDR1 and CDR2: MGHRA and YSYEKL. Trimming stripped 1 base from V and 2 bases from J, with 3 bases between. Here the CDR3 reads CASSQAGNQPQHF. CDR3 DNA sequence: TGCGCCAGCAGCCAAGCGGGCAATCAGCCCCAGCATTTT.

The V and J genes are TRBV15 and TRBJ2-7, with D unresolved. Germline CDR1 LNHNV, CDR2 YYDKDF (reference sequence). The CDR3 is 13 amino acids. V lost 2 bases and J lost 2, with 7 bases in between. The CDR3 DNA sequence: TGTGCCACCAGCAGACCCCCAACCTACGAGCAGTACTTC. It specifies CATSRPPTYEQYF. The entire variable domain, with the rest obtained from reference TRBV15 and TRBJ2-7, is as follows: DAMVIQNPRYQVTQFGKPVTLSCSQTLNHNVMYWYQQKSSQAPKLLFHYYDKDFNNEADTPDNFQSRRPNTSFCFLDIRSPGLGDTAMYLCATSRPPTYEQYFGPGTRLTVT.

For the CDR3, the DNA is TGTGCCAGCACCCGAACCGGAGGGGTTTATAATTCACCCCTCCACTTT. This translates into CASTRTGGVYNSPLHF. The rearrangement joins TRBV2 to TRBJ1-6, with D possibly matching TRBD1 (5 bases). V gave up 7 bases and J gave up 4 bases, with 17 bases separating them. The CDR3 runs 16 residues. Germline lookup yields CDR1 SNHLY and CDR2 FYNNEI.

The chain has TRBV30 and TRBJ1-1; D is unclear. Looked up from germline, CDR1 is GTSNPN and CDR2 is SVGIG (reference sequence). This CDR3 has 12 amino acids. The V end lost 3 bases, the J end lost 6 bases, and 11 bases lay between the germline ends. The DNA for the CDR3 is TGTGCCTGGAGCAGTCTTAGACCTGAAGCTTTCTTT. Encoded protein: CAWSSLRPEAFF. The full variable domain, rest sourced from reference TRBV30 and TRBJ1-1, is SQTIHQWPATLVQPVGSPLSLECTVEGTSNPNLYWYRQAAGRGLQLLFYSVGIGQISSEVPQNLSASRPQDRQFILSSKKLLLSDSGFYLCAWSSLRPEAFFGQGTRLTVV.

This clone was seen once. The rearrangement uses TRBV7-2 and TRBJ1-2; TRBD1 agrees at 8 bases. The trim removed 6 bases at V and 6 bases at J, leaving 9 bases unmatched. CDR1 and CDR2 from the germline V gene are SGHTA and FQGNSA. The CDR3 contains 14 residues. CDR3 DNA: TGTGCCAGCAGTTCCGGACAGGGAAGCCATGGCTACACCTTC. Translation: CASSSGQGSHGYTF.

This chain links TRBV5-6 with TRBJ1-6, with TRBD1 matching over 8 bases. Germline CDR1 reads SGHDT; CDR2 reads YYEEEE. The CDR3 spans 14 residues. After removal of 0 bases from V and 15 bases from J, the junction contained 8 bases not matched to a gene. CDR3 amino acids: CASSLGQGAVRLHF. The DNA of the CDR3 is TGTGCCAGCAGCTTGGGCCAGGGGGCCGTTCGCCTCCACTTT. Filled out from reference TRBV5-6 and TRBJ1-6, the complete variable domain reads DAGVTQSPTHLIKTRGQQVTLRCSPKSGHDTVSWYQQALGQGPQFIFQYYEEEERQRGNFPDRFSGHQFPNYSSELNVNALLLGDSALYLCASSLGQGAVRLHFGNGTRLTVT.

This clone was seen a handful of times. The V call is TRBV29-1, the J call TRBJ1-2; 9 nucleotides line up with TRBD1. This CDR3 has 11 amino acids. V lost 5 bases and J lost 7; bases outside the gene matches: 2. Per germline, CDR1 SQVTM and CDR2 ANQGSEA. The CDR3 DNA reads TGCAGCGTTTACAGGGGGCCTGGCTACACCTTC. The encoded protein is CSVYRGPGYTF. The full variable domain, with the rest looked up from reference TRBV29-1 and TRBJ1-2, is SAVISQKPSRDICQRGTSLTIQCQVDSQVTMMFWYRQQPGQSLTLIATANQGSEATYESGFVIDKFPISRPNLTFSTLTVSNMSPEDSSIYLCSVYRGPGYTFGSGTRLTVV.

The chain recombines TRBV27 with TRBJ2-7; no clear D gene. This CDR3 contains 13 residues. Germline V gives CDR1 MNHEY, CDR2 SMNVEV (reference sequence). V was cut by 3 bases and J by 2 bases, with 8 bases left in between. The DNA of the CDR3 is TGTGCCAGCAGTTTGTACAGTCCCTACGAGCAGTACTTC. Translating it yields CASSLYSPYEQYF.

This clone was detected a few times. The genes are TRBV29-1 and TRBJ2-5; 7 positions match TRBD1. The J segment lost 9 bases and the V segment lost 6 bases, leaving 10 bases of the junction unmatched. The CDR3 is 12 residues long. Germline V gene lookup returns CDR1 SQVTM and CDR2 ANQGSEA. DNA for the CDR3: TGCAGCGTAGCCCTCAGGGGGATTGCCCAGTACTTC. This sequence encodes CSVALRGIAQYF. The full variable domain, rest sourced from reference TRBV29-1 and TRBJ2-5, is SAVISQKPSRDICQRGTSLTIQCQVDSQVTMMFWYRQQPGQSLTLIATANQGSEATYESGFVIDKFPISRPNLTFSTLTVSNMSPEDSSIYLCSVALRGIAQYFGPGTRLLVL.

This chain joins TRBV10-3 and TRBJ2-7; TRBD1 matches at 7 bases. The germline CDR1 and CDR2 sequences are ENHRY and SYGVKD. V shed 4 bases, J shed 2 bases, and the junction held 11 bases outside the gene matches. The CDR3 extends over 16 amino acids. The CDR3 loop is CAISGGPGQETYEQYF. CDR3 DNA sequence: TGTGCCATCAGTGGGGGCCCAGGACAGGAAACCTACGAGCAGTACTTC.

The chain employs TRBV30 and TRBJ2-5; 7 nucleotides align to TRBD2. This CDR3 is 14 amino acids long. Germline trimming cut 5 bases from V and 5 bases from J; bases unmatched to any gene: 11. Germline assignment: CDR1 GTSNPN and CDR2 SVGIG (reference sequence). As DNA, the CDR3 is TGTGCCTGGGGCTGGGCGGGGGAGGAGGAGACCCAGTACTTC. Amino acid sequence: CAWGWAGEEETQYF.

The CDR3 here is CAWRRGDGYNEQFF. In DNA form, the CDR3 reads TGTGCCTGGAGGAGAGGGGACGGATACAATGAGCAGTTCTTC. This chain uses TRBV30 with TRBJ2-1; either TRBD1 or TRBD2 may fit D (5 bases each). CDR1 and CDR2 (germline): GTSNPN, SVGIG (reference sequence). The CDR3 has 14 residues. The V end was cut by 3 bases, the J end by 4 bases, with 13 bases between.

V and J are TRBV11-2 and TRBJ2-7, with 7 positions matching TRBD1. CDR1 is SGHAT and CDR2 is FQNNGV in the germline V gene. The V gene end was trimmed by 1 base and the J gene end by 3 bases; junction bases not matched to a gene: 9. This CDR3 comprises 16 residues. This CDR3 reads CASSLGLGDRSYEQYF. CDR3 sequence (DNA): TGTGCCAGCAGCTTAGGATTAGGGGACAGAAGCTACGAGCAGTACTTC.

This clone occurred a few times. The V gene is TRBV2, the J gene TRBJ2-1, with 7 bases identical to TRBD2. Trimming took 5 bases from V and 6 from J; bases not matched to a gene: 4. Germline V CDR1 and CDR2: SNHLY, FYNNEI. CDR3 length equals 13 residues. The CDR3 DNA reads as TGTGCCAGCAGTCTAGGACTAGTCAATGAGCAGTTCTTC. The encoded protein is CASSLGLVNEQFF.